This TCR beta chain was recovered during a study of T cell responses to AZD1222 COVID-19 vaccine. Study as a whole: Pooling covered second doses at about 4 or about 12 weeks. Study outcomes and limitations: Seropositive status at baseline applied to only five or six AZD1222 recipients. Unmutated regions of variants are reportedly targeted by nearly half of spike-specific TCRs.

CDR1 is SGHTA and CDR2 is FQGNSA in the germline V gene. The CDR3 extends over 13 amino acids. V was clipped by 7 bases and J by 7 bases, with 16 bases between them. The assay was immunoSEQ multiplex PCR, and TCRdb's table has in-frame clones only and misses some. The sample yields 120,000 or so clones, about 92% seen once. To note about this clone: The antigen remains undetermined.

The V call is TRBV7-2, the J call TRBJ1-2; perhaps TRBD1 as D (6 bases). The TCR originated in an adult in good health. This sample comprised peripheral blood, obtained on day 0 of AZD1222 vaccination. This chain's CDR3 is CASTATGTRGYTF. DNA for the CDR3: TGTGCCAGCACCGCTACCGGGACACGTGGCTACACCTTC.